Listed here are 10 T cell receptor beta chains from one sample, sequenced in a study of T cells in women clearing cervical HPV infection (dated by TCRdb to 2016 to 2018). The receptor library was made with the immunoSEQ multiplex PCR assay. TCRdb holds this immuneACCESS table with in-frame rearrangements only. Some clones are missing; in checked studies, unresolved V genes explain under half, and the rest has no known cause. The sample table records fewer than 30,000 clones. The ten largest clones capture 2.5% to 3% of the sample. The specimen sequenced was blood buffy coat. The receptors were sampled from a woman aged 18-70 years with a cervical HPV16 infection that either progressed to CIN3+ or cleared (not recorded which).

A remark on this clone: The missing CDR3 end, 3 residues past where the read stops, is filled in from the germline J gene. The rearrangement uses TRBV5-1 and TRBJ2-3; 9 bases are shared with TRBD2. V gave up 0 bases and J gave up 6 bases; unmatched junction bases: 8. Looked up from germline, CDR1 is SGHRS and CDR2 is YFSETQ. The CDR3 contains 16 residues. The CDR3 region is CASSLESAGGRDTQYF. The covered CDR3 bases are TGCGCCAGCAGCTTGGAGAGCGCGGGGGGGCGCGATACG.

In the case of this clone: The read falls 3 residues short of the CDR3 end, and the missing part is taken from the germline J gene. This chain joins TRBV7-6 and TRBJ1-1, with a weak D call TRBD1 (5 bases). The CDR3 is 14 residues long. Germline CDR1 reads SGHVS; CDR2 reads FNYEAQ. V was clipped by 2 bases and J by 1 base, with 8 bases between them. The CDR3 loop reads CASSLSRENTEAFF. The DNA read from the CDR3 is TGTGCCAGCAGCTTATCCAGGGAGAACACTGAA.

Notes on this clone: The read finishes 3 residues shy of the CDR3 end, and the germline J gene is used to complete it. The rearrangement links TRBV5-6 to TRBJ1-2; tentatively, D is TRBD1 (6 bases). Looked up from germline, CDR1 is SGHDT and CDR2 is YYEEEE. The V end lost 6 bases, the J end lost 3 bases, and 12 bases lay between the germline ends. The CDR3 spans 13 residues. CDR3 residues: CASTETGDYGYTF. CDR3 DNA, as far as it was read: TGTGCCAGCACCGAGACAGGAGACTATGGC. Looking up the rest from reference TRBV5-6 and TRBJ1-2 gives the full variable domain: DAGVTQSPTHLIKTRGQQVTLRCSPKSGHDTVSWYQQALGQGPQFIFQYYEEEERQRGNFPDRFSGHQFPNYSSELNVNALLLGDSALYLCASTETGDYGYTFGSGTRLTVV.

Incomplete CDR3 DNA: TGTGCCAGCAGTGCCCAACCCGGGACAGGGAGAGGGACCTACTACAATGAG. Translated, it gives CASSAQPGTGRGTYYNE. The entire CDR3 is CASSAQPGTGRGTYYNEQFF. This chain uses TRBV25-1 with TRBJ2-1; 9 bases align to TRBD1. The read is 3 residues too short to cover the CDR3 end, so that end is filled in from the germline J gene. Germline V gives CDR1 MGHDK, CDR2 SYGVNS. The CDR3 sequence is 20 residues long. The trim removed 4 bases at V and 3 bases at J, leaving 19 bases unmatched.

For this clone: The read ends 3 residues shy of where the CDR3 ends; the end is completed using the germline J gene. The chain combines TRBV20-1 with TRBJ2-7; 10 nucleotides line up with TRBD2. This CDR3 has 14 amino acids. Germline V gene lookup returns CDR1 DFQATT and CDR2 SNEGSKA (reference sequence). Losses at the gene ends were 1 base for V and 3 bases for J; bases not matched to a gene: 3. This chain's CDR3 is CSARAGTSDYEQYF. CDR3 DNA (partial): TGCAGTGCTAGAGCCGGGACTAGCGACTACGAG.

In regard to this clone: The read ends 3 residues early relative to the CDR3; the germline J gene fills the gap. This chain connects TRBV19 to TRBJ2-1; 8 bases align to TRBD1. The length of the CDR3 is 17 residues. CDR1 is LNHDA, CDR2 SQIVND, per germline (reference sequence). The trim removed 5 bases at V and 4 bases at J, leaving 13 bases unmatched. CDR3 bases read: TGTGCCAGTAGTCTATCTGGACAGGGCCGACTATACAATGAG. Encoded protein: CASSLSGQGRLYNE. The complete CDR3 reads CASSLSGQGRLYNEQFF.

Worth noting for this clone: Coverage ceases 3 residues before the CDR3 finishes, and the germline J gene fills in the end. The chain is built from TRBV5-1 and TRBJ1-2, with no clear D. The germline CDR1 and CDR2 sequences are SGHRS and YFSETQ. V lost 2 bases and J lost 4, with 9 bases in between. The CDR3 extends over 13 amino acids. The CDR3 DNA, read in part, is TGCGCCAGCAGCTTAATGGAGGGCTATGGC. Amino acids: CASSLMEGYG. The entire CDR3 reads CASSLMEGYGYTF.

Worth noting for this clone: The CDR3 is cut off 3 residues early in the read; its end comes from the germline J gene. This chain connects TRBV2 to TRBJ1-4, with TRBD1 as a possible D gene (6 bases). The V end was cut by 8 bases, the J end by 8 bases, with 15 bases between. CDR1 is SNHLY and CDR2 is FYNNEI in the germline V gene. The CDR3 is made up of 13 amino acids. CDR3 bases read: TGTGCCAGCCGGACAGCCCCGAACGAAAAA. Amino acid sequence: CASRTAPNEK. The whole CDR3 protein reads CASRTAPNEKLFF. The full variable domain, with the rest looked up from reference TRBV2 and TRBJ1-4, is EPEVTQTPSHQVTQMGQEVILRCVPISNHLYFYWYRQILGQKVEFLVSFYNNEISEKSEIFDDQFSVERPDGSNFTLKIRSTKLEDSAMYFCASRTAPNEKLFFGSGTQLSVL.

Regarding this clone: The read finishes 3 residues shy of the CDR3 end, and the germline J gene is used to complete it. The J gene is TRBJ2-4, the V gene TRBV5-1; D ambiguous. Germline CDR1 SGHRS, CDR2 YFSETQ. The CDR3 totals 14 residues. V lost 4 bases and J lost 0, with 8 bases in between. The CDR3 sequence is CASSLSIAKNIQYF. The sequenced CDR3 bases are TGCGCCAGCAGCCTATCTATAGCCAAAAACATT.

As to this clone: The missing CDR3 end, 3 residues past where the read stops, is filled in from the germline J gene. The chain uses TRBV7-9 and TRBJ1-1, with TRBD1 matching over 7 bases. After removal of 6 bases from V and 0 bases from J, the junction contained 1 base not matched to a gene. CDR1 and CDR2 (germline): SEHNR, FQNEAQ (reference sequence). The length of the CDR3 is 13 residues. The CDR3 loop reads CASRRGLNTEAFF. Incomplete CDR3 DNA: TGTGCCAGCAGGAGGGGGCTGAACACTGAA.